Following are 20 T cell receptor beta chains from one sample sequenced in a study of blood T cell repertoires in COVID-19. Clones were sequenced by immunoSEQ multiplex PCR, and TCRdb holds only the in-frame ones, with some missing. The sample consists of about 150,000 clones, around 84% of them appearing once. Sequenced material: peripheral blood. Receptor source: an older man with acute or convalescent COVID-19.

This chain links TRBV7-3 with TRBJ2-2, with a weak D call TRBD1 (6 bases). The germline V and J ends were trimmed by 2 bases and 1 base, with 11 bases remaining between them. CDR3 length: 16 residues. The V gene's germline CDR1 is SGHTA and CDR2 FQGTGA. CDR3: CASSLGRGQNTGELFF. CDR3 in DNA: TGTGCCAGCAGCTTAGGCCGGGGACAGAACACCGGGGAGCTGTTTTTT. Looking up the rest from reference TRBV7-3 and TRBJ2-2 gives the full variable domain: GAGVSQTPSNKVTEKGKYVELRCDPISGHTALYWYRQSLGQGPEFLIYFQGTGAADDSGLPNDRFFAVRPEGSVSTLKIQRTERGDSAVYLCASSLGRGQNTGELFFGEGSRLTVL.

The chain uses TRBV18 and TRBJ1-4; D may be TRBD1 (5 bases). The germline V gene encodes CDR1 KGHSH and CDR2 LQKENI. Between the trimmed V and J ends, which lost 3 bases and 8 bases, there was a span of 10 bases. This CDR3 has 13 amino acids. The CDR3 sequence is CASSPDPGEKLFF. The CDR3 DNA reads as TGTGCCAGCTCACCGGACCCAGGGGAAAAACTGTTTTTT.

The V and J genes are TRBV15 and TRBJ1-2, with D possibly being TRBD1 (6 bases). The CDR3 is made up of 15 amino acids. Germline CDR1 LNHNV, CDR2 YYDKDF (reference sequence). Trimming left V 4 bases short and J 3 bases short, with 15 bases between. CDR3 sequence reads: CATSTTGTHDYGYTF. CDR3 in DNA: TGTGCCACCAGCACCACCGGGACACACGACTATGGCTACACCTTC.

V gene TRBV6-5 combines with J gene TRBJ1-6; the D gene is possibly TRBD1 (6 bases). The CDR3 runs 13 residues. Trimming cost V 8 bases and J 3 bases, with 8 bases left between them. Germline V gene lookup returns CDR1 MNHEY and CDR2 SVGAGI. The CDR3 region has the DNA TGTGCCAGCTCACAGGGCTATAATTCACCCCTCCACTTT. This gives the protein CASSQGYNSPLHF.

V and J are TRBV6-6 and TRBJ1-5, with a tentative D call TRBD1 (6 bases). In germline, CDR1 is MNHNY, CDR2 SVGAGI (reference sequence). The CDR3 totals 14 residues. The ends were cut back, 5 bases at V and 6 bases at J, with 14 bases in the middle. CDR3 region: CASSRSGAGQPQHF. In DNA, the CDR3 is TGTGCCAGCAGTCGATCAGGGGCAGGTCAGCCCCAGCATTTT.

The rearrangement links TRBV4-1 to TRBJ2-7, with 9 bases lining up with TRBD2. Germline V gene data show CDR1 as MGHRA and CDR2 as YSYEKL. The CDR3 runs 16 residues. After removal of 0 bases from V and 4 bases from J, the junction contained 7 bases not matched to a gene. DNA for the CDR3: TGCGCCAGCAGCCAAGAAGGAGCGGGAGGCACTTACGAGCAGTACTTC. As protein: CASSQEGAGGTYEQYF.

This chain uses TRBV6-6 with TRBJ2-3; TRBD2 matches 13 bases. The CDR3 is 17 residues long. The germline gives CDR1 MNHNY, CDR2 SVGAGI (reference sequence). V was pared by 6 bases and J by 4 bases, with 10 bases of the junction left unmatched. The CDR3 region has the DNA TGTGCCAGCAGGCGAACTAGCGGGGGGGCCTTCGCAGATACGCAGTATTTT. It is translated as CASRRTSGGAFADTQYF.

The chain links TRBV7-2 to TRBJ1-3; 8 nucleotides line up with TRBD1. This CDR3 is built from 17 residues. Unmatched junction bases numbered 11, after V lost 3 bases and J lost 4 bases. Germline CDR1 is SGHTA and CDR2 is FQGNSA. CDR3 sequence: CASSFDFGRGQGNTIYF. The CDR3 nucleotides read TGTGCCAGCAGCTTCGACTTCGGCAGGGGGCAGGGAAACACCATATATTTT. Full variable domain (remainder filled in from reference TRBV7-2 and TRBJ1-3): GAGVSQSPSNKVTEKGKDVELRCDPISGHTALYWYRQSLGQGLEFLIYFQGNSAPDKSGLPSDRFSAERTGGSVSTLTIQRTQQEDSAVYLCASSFDFGRGQGNTIYFGEGSWLTVV.

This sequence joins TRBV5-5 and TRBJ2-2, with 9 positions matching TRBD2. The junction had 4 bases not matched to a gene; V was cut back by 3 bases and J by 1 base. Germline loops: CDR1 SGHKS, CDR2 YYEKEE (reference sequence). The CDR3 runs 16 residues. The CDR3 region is CASSYEAGGNTGELFF. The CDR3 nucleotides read TGTGCCAGCAGCTACGAAGCGGGAGGGAACACCGGGGAGCTGTTTTTT.

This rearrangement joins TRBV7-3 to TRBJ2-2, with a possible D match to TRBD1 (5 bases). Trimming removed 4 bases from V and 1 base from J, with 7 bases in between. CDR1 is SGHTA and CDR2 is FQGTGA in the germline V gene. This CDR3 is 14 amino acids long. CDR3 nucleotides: TGTGCCAGCAGCTCGGACATGAACACCGGGGAGCTGTTTTTT. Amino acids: CASSSDMNTGELFF.

This chain's CDR3 is CASSYGLSWTQYF. The CDR3, as DNA: TGTGCCAGCAGTTACGGACTATCCTGGACCCAGTACTTC. This chain joins TRBV6-2 or TRBV6-3 and TRBJ2-5; D perhaps matches TRBD2 (6 bases). This CDR3 contains 13 residues. Between the trimmed V and J ends, which lost 2 bases and 7 bases, there was a span of 11 bases. Germline V CDR1 and CDR2: MNHEY, SVGEGT.

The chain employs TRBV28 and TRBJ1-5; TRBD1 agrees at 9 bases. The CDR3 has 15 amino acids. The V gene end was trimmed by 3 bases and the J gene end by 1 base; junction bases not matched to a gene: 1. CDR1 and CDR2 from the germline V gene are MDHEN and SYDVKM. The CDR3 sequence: CASSFDRGSNQPQHF. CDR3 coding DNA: TGTGCCAGCAGTTTCGACAGGGGGAGCAATCAGCCCCAGCATTTT.

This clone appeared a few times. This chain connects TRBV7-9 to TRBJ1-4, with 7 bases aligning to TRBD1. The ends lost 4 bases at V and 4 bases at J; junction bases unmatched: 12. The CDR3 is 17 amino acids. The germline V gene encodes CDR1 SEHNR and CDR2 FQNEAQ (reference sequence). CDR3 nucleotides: TGTGCCAGCAGCTCCGAAACCGCCGGGACAGTTAATGAAAAACTGTTTTTT. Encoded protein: CASSSETAGTVNEKLFF.

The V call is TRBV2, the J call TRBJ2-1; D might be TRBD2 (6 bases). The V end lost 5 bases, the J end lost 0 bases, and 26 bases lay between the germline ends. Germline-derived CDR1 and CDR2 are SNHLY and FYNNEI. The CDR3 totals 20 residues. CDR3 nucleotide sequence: TGTGCCAGCAGTATCGGGGCCGACGCTCCGGCGGGGAGCTCCTACAATGAGCAGTTCTTC. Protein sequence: CASSIGADAPAGSSYNEQFF.

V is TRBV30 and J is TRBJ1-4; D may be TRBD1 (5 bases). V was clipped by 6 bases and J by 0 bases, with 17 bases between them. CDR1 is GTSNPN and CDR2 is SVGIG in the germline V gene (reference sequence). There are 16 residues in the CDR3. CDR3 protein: CACRRTQLATNEKLFF. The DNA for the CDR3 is TGTGCCTGCCGACGGACACAACTTGCAACTAATGAAAAACTGTTTTTT.

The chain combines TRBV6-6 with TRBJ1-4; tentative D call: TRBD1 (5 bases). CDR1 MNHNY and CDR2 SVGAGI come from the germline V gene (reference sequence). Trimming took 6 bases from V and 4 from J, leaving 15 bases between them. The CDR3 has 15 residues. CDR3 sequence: CASRPPGLINEKLFF. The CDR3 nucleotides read TGTGCCAGCAGGCCCCCGGGACTGATTAATGAAAAACTGTTTTTT.

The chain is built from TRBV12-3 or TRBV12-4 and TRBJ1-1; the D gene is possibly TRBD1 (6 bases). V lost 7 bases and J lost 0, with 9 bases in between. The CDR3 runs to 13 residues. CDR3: CASNRQVNTEAFF. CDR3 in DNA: TGTGCCAGCAACCGACAGGTGAACACTGAAGCTTTCTTT.

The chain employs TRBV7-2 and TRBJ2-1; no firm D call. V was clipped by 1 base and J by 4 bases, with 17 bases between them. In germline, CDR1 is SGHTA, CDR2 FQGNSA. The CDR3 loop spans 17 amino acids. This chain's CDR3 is CASSLGYTSTAYNEQFF. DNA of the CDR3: TGTGCCAGCAGCTTAGGTTATACCTCGACTGCGTACAATGAGCAGTTCTTC.

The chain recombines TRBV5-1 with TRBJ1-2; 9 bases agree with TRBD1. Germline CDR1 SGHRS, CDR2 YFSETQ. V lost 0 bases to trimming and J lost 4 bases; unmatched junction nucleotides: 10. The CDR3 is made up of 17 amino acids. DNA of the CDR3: TGCGCCAGCAGCTTGGGGGCGGTACAGGGGGCCGGCTATGGCTACACCTTC. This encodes CASSLGAVQGAGYGYTF.

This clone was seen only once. The CDR3 nucleotides read TGTGCCAGCAGCCAGTGGGACAGGACTAGCACAGATACGCAGTATTTT. Translated: CASSQWDRTSTDTQYF. V usage is TRBV3-1 (or the pseudogene TRBV3-2) and J usage is TRBJ2-3; 8 nucleotides align to TRBD1. V gave up 3 bases and J gave up 0 bases; unmatched junction bases: 5. CDR3 length: 16 residues. Germline-derived CDR1 and CDR2 are LGHDT and YNNKEL (reference sequence).